This is a list of T cell receptor beta chains from one sample in a study of regulatory T cells in long-lasting Graves disease. TCRdb reprocessed the multiplex PCR reads via MiXCR and lists one record per CDR3 protein. This sample has around 500,000 distinct CDR3 sequences, with about 16% found just once. Another study also made use of these data, one on T cells in Graves' hyperthyroidism and ophthalmopathy.

Specimen: peripheral blood mononuclear cells (PBMCs), collected at new diagnosis, from a patient treated with antithyroid drugs. The receptors stem from a woman aged 35 to 60 with Graves disease. Both conserved end residues are part of each CDR3. The D gene is left open where the match is weak. The size entry is marked missing in some rows and otherwise reads once, few, many or a size class.

clone_size,d_call,v_call,j_call,cdr3_nt,cdr3_aa
-,-,TRBV7-9,TRBJ2-2,TGTGCCAGCAGCTTTTTTCGGACCGTGGCCGGGGAGCTGTTTTTT,CASSFFRTVAGELFF
many,-,TRBV5-6,TRBJ1-2,TGTGCCAGCAGCCTTTATAGGACGGATTTCTATGGCTACACCTTC,CASSLYRTDFYGYTF
many,-,TRBV2,TRBJ1-2,TGTGCCAGCAACTGGGGGGCTGGCTACACCTTC,CASNWGAGYTF
few,-,TRBV20-1,TRBJ1-2,TGCAGTGCTACGGGTTCCGATGGCTACACCTTC,CSATGSDGYTF
many,-,TRBV19,TRBJ2-3,TGTGCCAGTAGTAGCGGGGACACAGATACGCAGTATTTT,CASSSGDTDTQYF
-,-,TRBV19,TRBJ2-6,TGTGCCAGTACTACGATGCGCTCTGGGGCCAACGTCCTGACTTTC,CASTTMRSGANVLTF
-,TRBD1,TRBV9,TRBJ1-6,TGTGCCAGCAGCGGATACAGGGGGGCCCTGGGAGATTCACCCCTCCACTTT,CASSGYRGALGDSPLHF
few,TRBD1,TRBV20-1,TRBJ1-4,TGCAGTGCCCGCCGGACAGGGGGCACACCTAATGAAAAACTGTTTTTT,CSARRTGGTPNEKLFF
-,-,TRBV3-1,TRBJ1-2,TGTGCCAGCAGCCGAGTGGTAGGTACCTATGGCTACACCTTC,CASSRVVGTYGYTF
many,-,TRBV12-3/TRBV12-4,TRBJ2-1,TGTGCCAGCAGTCTAGCCTACAATGAGCAGTTCTTC,CASSLAYNEQFF
-,-,TRBV28,TRBJ2-5,TGTGCCAGCAGTTTGGGCCAGACGAAGACCCAGTACTTC,CASSLGQTKTQYF
many,-,TRBV3-1,TRBJ2-1,TGTGCCAGCAGCCAACTCGCGGGGCCTTCAGAGCAGTTCTTC,CASSQLAGPSEQFF
-,TRBD2,TRBV9,TRBJ2-7,TGTGCCAGCAGCCCCAGGGGACTAGCGGGAGGCTACGAGCAGTACTTC,CASSPRGLAGGYEQYF
few,-,TRBV15,TRBJ2-1,TGTGCCACCAACTCGATTGGAGGGGCCGGCTCCTACAATGAGCAGTTCTTC,CATNSIGGAGSYNEQFF
many,TRBD1,TRBV11-1,TRBJ2-5,TGTGCCAGCAGCATACGGGGACAGGGCGAGGAGACCCAGTACTTC,CASSIRGQGEETQYF
-,-,TRBV20-1,TRBJ2-3,TGCAGTGCCTTTAGGCGCAGGGGAGGCACAGATACGCAGTATTTT,CSAFRRRGGTDTQYF
many,TRBD1,TRBV20-1,TRBJ1-5,TGCAGTGCTCCTGAGACAGGGGGTAGCAATCAGCCCCAGCATTTT,CSAPETGGSNQPQHF
-,-,TRBV6-2/TRBV6-3,TRBJ2-2,TGTGCCAGCAGGTTCGGGGAAGCCGGGGAGCTGTTTTTT,CASRFGEAGELFF
many,-,TRBV2,TRBJ2-4,TGTGCCAGCAGTGCTCCGAGGAGAGAAGGCAAAAACATTCAGTACTTC,CASSAPRREGKNIQYF
many,-,TRBV5-1,TRBJ1-4,TGCGCCAGCAGCTTGGTAGGGGATGGTGAAAAACTGTTTTTT,CASSLVGDGEKLFF
-,-,TRBV11-2,TRBJ2-7,TGTGCCAGCAGCTTAGACTCCGCGGGCTACGAGCAGTACTTC,CASSLDSAGYEQYF
many,TRBD2,TRBV18,TRBJ2-7,TGTGCCAGCTCACCACCGGGGGGGAACGAGCAGTACTTC,CASSPPGGNEQYF
few,-,TRBV18,TRBJ1-5,TGTGCCAGCTCACCCAATTCCCCACACATCAGTAATCAGCCCCAGCATTTT,CASSPNSPHISNQPQHF
many,TRBD1,TRBV18,TRBJ1-2,TGTGCCAGCTCACCGGACAGGGAATATGGCTACACCTTC,CASSPDREYGYTF
many,-,TRBV3-1,TRBJ2-1,TGTGCCAGCAGCCAAGAAGGACGGGGGGCGTACAATGAGCAGTTCTTC,CASSQEGRGAYNEQFF
many,-,TRBV29-1,TRBJ1-2,TGCAGCGGAGGCCAGGACTATGGCTACACCTTC,CSGGQDYGYTF
-,-,TRBV18,TRBJ1-6,TGTGCCAGCTCACCAAATCAGCAGCAGAATTCACCCCTCCACTTT,CASSPNQQQNSPLHF
-,-,TRBV19,TRBJ2-2,TGTGCCAGTAGTATTCGCACTTCGGGTCCCGGGGAGCTGTTTTTT,CASSIRTSGPGELFF
many,TRBD1,TRBV25-1,TRBJ1-2,TGTGCCAGCAGTGCCGCGACAGGGGTGGCCTATGGCTACACCTTC,CASSAATGVAYGYTF
-,-,TRBV4-1,TRBJ1-1,TGCGCCAGCAGCCAAGATCCCCTTGGGGACACTGAAGCTTTCTTT,CASSQDPLGDTEAFF
-,-,TRBV2,TRBJ2-4,TGTGCCAGCAGTGAAGAGGTAGCCAAAAACATTCAGTACTTC,CASSEEVAKNIQYF
-,-,TRBV5-1,TRBJ1-4,TGCGCCAGCAGCCGGGACGGATCAGCAGGTGAAAAACTGTTTTTT,CASSRDGSAGEKLFF
once,TRBD2,TRBV19,TRBJ2-2,TGTGCCAGTAGTAGGACTAGCGGGGTCCCGAACACCGGGGAGCTGTTTTTT,CASSRTSGVPNTGELFF
-,-,TRBV2,TRBJ2-7,TGTGCCAGCACTCAGGCAAACTACGAGCAGTACTTC,CASTQANYEQYF
many,TRBD2,TRBV12-3/TRBV12-4,TRBJ2-5,TGTGCCAGCAGCGCCCACCCCGGACGGCGGGGGGGGGAGACCCAGTACTTC,CASSAHPGRRGGETQYF
many,-,TRBV11-2,TRBJ1-1,TGTGCCAGCAGCCTCCGGGCTATGAACACTGAAGCTTTCTTT,CASSLRAMNTEAFF
few,-,TRBV30,TRBJ1-1,TGTGCCTGGAGTGGGGGGGTCGGGAACACTGAAGCTTTCTTT,CAWSGGVGNTEAFF
-,-,TRBV19,TRBJ1-5,TGTGCCAGTACCTCAGGTCAGGGGACAATTCAGCCCCAGCATTTT,CASTSGQGTIQPQHF
-,-,TRBV5-4,TRBJ2-3,TGTGCCAGCAGGTGGGCTGCCGAACGCACAGATACGCAGTATTTT,CASRWAAERTDTQYF
many,TRBD1,TRBV28,TRBJ2-7,TGTGCCAGCAGACCCGGACAGGACGTCTACGAGCAGTACTTC,CASRPGQDVYEQYF
-,-,TRBV12-3/TRBV12-4,TRBJ1-2,TGTGCCAGCAGTCCCCAGACCCAGGGCTATGGCTACACCTTC,CASSPQTQGYGYTF
many,TRBD1,TRBV12-3/TRBV12-4,TRBJ1-1,TGTGCCAGCAGTCCCCCCGGGACAGGGGGCACTGAAGCTTTCTTT,CASSPPGTGGTEAFF
few,TRBD2,TRBV7-9,TRBJ2-2,TGTGCCAGCAGCTTATGGCGGGGACTAGCGGGGCGATCGAACACCGGGGAGCTGTTTTTT,CASSLWRGLAGRSNTGELFF
many,-,TRBV2,TRBJ1-5,TGTGCCAGCAGTGACTCTTCCGGGACGGTCAATCAGCCCCAGCATTTT,CASSDSSGTVNQPQHF
many,TRBD1,TRBV4-2,TRBJ1-5,TGTGCCAGCAGCCAAGACCGACAGGGGGGCAATCAGCCCCAGCATTTT,CASSQDRQGGNQPQHF
many,-,TRBV18,TRBJ2-1,TGTGCCAGCTCACCAGCCGACAATGAGCAGTTCTTC,CASSPADNEQFF
many,TRBD1,TRBV12-3/TRBV12-4,TRBJ1-5,TGTGCCAGCAGTTTTGAGACCGGGACAGTCGGTAGGCAGCCCCAGCATTTT,CASSFETGTVGRQPQHF
-,TRBD1,TRBV7-2,TRBJ2-7,TGTGCCAGCAGCCCGGACAGGGCGTGGAGCGAGCAGTACTTC,CASSPDRAWSEQYF
-,TRBD2,TRBV12-3/TRBV12-4,TRBJ2-1,TGTGCCAGCAGCTTAGGACTAGCGGGGGGCCTCTTGGAGCAGTTCTTC,CASSLGLAGGLLEQFF